This TCR beta chain appears in the sequencing data of a study of blood T cell repertoires in COVID-19. The repertoire was sequenced with immunoSEQ multiplex PCR; TCRdb's copy has only in-frame clones and lacks some. This table holds more than 110,000 clones, 76% found once. Trimming took 3 bases from V and 4 from J, leaving 17 bases between them. The CDR3 is 16 amino acids. The germline V gene has CDR1 PRHDT and CDR2 FYEKMQ (reference sequence). Only a few counts were recorded for this clone. The V and J genes are TRBV13 and TRBJ2-3, with a weak D call TRBD1 (6 bases). The clonotype comes from an elderly woman with active or convalescent COVID-19. Sequenced material: peripheral blood. The DNA for the CDR3 is TGTGCCAGCAGCTTGGATTCAGGGGATGGGCCAGATACGCAGTATTTT. As protein: CASSLDSGDGPDTQYF.